The rows below give T cell receptor beta chains drawn from one sample of a study of blood T cell repertoires in COVID-19. TCRdb's copy holds only in-frame clones and misses some; the assay was immunoSEQ multiplex PCR. The table lists 150,000 or so clones, about four fifths of them singletons. Sequencing used peripheral blood. These receptors were taken from an older woman with acute or convalescent COVID-19. The CDR3 runs from the conserved cysteine through the conserved F or W. A D gene is named only where the DNA matches it firmly. Expanded clones get a size class; other rows say once, few or many, or leave the size out.

clone size: -
D gene: TRBD1
J gene: TRBJ1-2
V gene: TRBV12-3/TRBV12-4
CDR3 protein: CASSFTGDSGYTF
CDR3 DNA: TGTGCCAGCAGTTTTACAGGGGACTCTGGCTACACCTTC

clone size: -
D gene: TRBD1
J gene: TRBJ2-5
V gene: TRBV19
CDR3 protein: CASSIRPGQGWETQYF
CDR3 DNA: TGTGCCAGTAGTATCCGTCCGGGACAGGGATGGGAGACCCAGTACTTC

clone size: -
D gene: -
J gene: TRBJ2-7
V gene: TRBV6-5
CDR3 protein: CASYGGNTYEQYF
CDR3 DNA: TGTGCCAGCTATGGCGGGAATACCTACGAGCAGTACTTC

clone size: -
D gene: TRBD1
J gene: TRBJ1-4
V gene: TRBV2
CDR3 protein: CASSEFDRAGKLFF
CDR3 DNA: TGTGCCAGCAGTGAATTTGACAGGGCGGGAAAACTGTTTTTT

clone size: few
D gene: -
J gene: TRBJ1-2
V gene: TRBV7-3
CDR3 protein: CASSLTSGGPPYGYTF
CDR3 DNA: TGTGCCAGCAGCTTAACGAGCGGGGGACCGCCCTATGGCTACACCTTC

clone size: -
D gene: TRBD1
J gene: TRBJ2-7
V gene: TRBV4-1
CDR3 protein: CASSPFRGPYEQYF
CDR3 DNA: TGCGCCAGCAGCCCCTTCAGGGGGCCGTACGAGCAGTACTTC

clone size: few
D gene: -
J gene: TRBJ1-3
V gene: TRBV19
CDR3 protein: CASSSRGAYGNTIYF
CDR3 DNA: TGTGCCAGTAGTTCTCGGGGGGCGTACGGAAACACCATATATTTT

clone size: -
D gene: TRBD1
J gene: TRBJ1-1
V gene: TRBV7-9
CDR3 protein: CASSRPGQEGTEAFF
CDR3 DNA: TGTGCCAGCAGCCGCCCAGGACAGGAGGGCACTGAAGCTTTCTTT

clone size: once
D gene: TRBD2
J gene: TRBJ2-7
V gene: TRBV7-9
CDR3 protein: CASSLAPSSGGTYEQYF
CDR3 DNA: TGTGCCAGCAGCTTAGCCCCCTCTAGCGGGGGAACCTACGAGCAGTACTTC

clone size: -
D gene: TRBD2
J gene: TRBJ2-3
V gene: TRBV7-2
CDR3 protein: CASSLIYGGATDTQYF
CDR3 DNA: TGTGCCAGCAGCTTAATATACGGGGGGGCAACAGATACGCAGTATTTT

clone size: -
D gene: TRBD1
J gene: TRBJ2-1
V gene: TRBV7-9
CDR3 protein: CASSGTGRNEQFF
CDR3 DNA: TGTGCCAGCAGCGGGACAGGGAGGAATGAGCAGTTCTTC

clone size: once
D gene: TRBD1
J gene: TRBJ2-2
V gene: TRBV28
CDR3 protein: CASSFPGQVLSNTGELFF
CDR3 DNA: TGTGCCAGCAGTTTCCCGGGACAGGTATTATCGAACACCGGGGAGCTGTTTTTT

clone size: -
D gene: -
J gene: TRBJ1-6
V gene: TRBV7-9
CDR3 protein: CASSQRDPAHSPLHF
CDR3 DNA: TGTGCCAGCAGTCAGCGGGACCCAGCCCATTCACCCCTCCACTTT

clone size: -
D gene: -
J gene: TRBJ1-6
V gene: TRBV5-6
CDR3 protein: CASSLNAGWDSPLHF
CDR3 DNA: TGTGCCAGCAGCTTGAACGCAGGGTGGGATTCACCCCTCCACTTT

clone size: -
D gene: TRBD1
J gene: TRBJ1-2
V gene: TRBV24-1
CDR3 protein: CATSDSPGGVYGYTF
CDR3 DNA: TGTGCCACCAGTGACAGCCCAGGGGGCGTTTACGGCTACACCTTC

clone size: -
D gene: -
J gene: TRBJ2-2
V gene: TRBV5-4
CDR3 protein: CASSLEGFGGELFF
CDR3 DNA: TGTGCCAGCAGCTTGGAGGGGTTTGGCGGGGAGCTGTTTTTT

clone size: -
D gene: TRBD1
J gene: TRBJ1-2
V gene: TRBV3-1/TRBV3-2
CDR3 protein: CASSHRDSLYTF
CDR3 DNA: TGTGCCAGCAGCCACCGGGACAGCCTCTACACCTTC

clone size: once
D gene: -
J gene: TRBJ1-4
V gene: TRBV18
CDR3 protein: CASSPGARNEKLFF
CDR3 DNA: TGTGCCAGCTCACCAGGGGCTCGTAATGAAAAACTGTTTTTT

clone size: few
D gene: TRBD1
J gene: TRBJ2-1
V gene: TRBV7-2
CDR3 protein: CASSTRDRDSYNEQFF
CDR3 DNA: TGTGCCAGCAGCACCCGGGACAGGGACTCCTACAATGAGCAGTTCTTC

clone size: -
D gene: TRBD2
J gene: TRBJ2-1
V gene: TRBV28
CDR3 protein: CASITSGKYNEQFF
CDR3 DNA: TGTGCCAGCATAACTAGCGGGAAATACAATGAGCAGTTCTTC

clone size: -
D gene: -
J gene: TRBJ2-7
V gene: TRBV5-1
CDR3 protein: CASSLPGMSSYEQYF
CDR3 DNA: TGCGCCAGCAGCTTGCCAGGGATGAGCTCCTACGAGCAGTACTTC

clone size: once
D gene: -
J gene: TRBJ2-1
V gene: TRBV5-1
CDR3 protein: CASSLPYNEQFF
CDR3 DNA: TGCGCCAGCAGCTTGCCTTACAATGAGCAGTTCTTC

clone size: -
D gene: TRBD1
J gene: TRBJ1-2
V gene: TRBV27
CDR3 protein: CASSGTGGSYGYTF
CDR3 DNA: TGTGCCAGCAGTGGTACAGGGGGCAGCTATGGCTACACCTTC

clone size: -
D gene: -
J gene: TRBJ1-4
V gene: TRBV5-8
CDR3 protein: CASSLLRATNEKLFF
CDR3 DNA: TGTGCCAGCAGCTTGTTGCGGGCAACTAATGAAAAACTGTTTTTT

clone size: -
D gene: TRBD1
J gene: TRBJ1-4
V gene: TRBV5-1
CDR3 protein: CASSGQNNEKLFF
CDR3 DNA: TGCGCCAGCTCGGGACAGAATAATGAAAAACTGTTTTTT

clone size: many
D gene: -
J gene: TRBJ2-7
V gene: TRBV7-9
CDR3 protein: CASSAGRGSGSYEQYF
CDR3 DNA: TGTGCCAGCAGCGCGGGAAGGGGTAGCGGTTCCTACGAGCAGTACTTC

clone size: few
D gene: -
J gene: TRBJ1-1
V gene: TRBV11-1
CDR3 protein: CASSGRGQPTLGAFF
CDR3 DNA: TGTGCCAGCAGCGGACGAGGACAGCCTACACTTGGAGCTTTCTTT

clone size: -
D gene: TRBD1
J gene: TRBJ1-5
V gene: TRBV20-1
CDR3 protein: CSASLFGTVPGQPQHF
CDR3 DNA: TGCAGTGCTAGTCTGTTCGGGACAGTTCCGGGACAGCCCCAGCATTTT

clone size: -
D gene: -
J gene: TRBJ2-2
V gene: TRBV5-1
CDR3 protein: CASSLSQGAGELFF
CDR3 DNA: TGCGCCAGCAGCTTATCGCAGGGCGCCGGGGAGCTGTTTTTT

clone size: -
D gene: TRBD1
J gene: TRBJ1-3
V gene: TRBV15
CDR3 protein: CATSRIQGAGNTIYF
CDR3 DNA: TGTGCCACCAGCAGGATACAGGGGGCTGGAAACACCATATATTTT

clone size: -
D gene: -
J gene: TRBJ2-3
V gene: TRBV10-1
CDR3 protein: CASSGQRGTDTQYF
CDR3 DNA: TGCGCCAGCAGTGGACAAAGAGGCACAGATACGCAGTATTTT

clone size: -
D gene: -
J gene: TRBJ1-4
V gene: TRBV5-1
CDR3 protein: CASSLLRTGGHEKLFF
CDR3 DNA: TGCGCCAGCAGCTTACTCAGGACCGGGGGGCATGAAAAACTGTTTTTT

clone size: -
D gene: TRBD2
J gene: TRBJ2-2
V gene: TRBV7-6
CDR3 protein: CASSLLAGAGNTGELFF
CDR3 DNA: TGTGCCAGCAGCTTACTAGCGGGGGCCGGTAACACCGGGGAGCTGTTTTTT

clone size: -
D gene: TRBD1
J gene: TRBJ1-4
V gene: TRBV3-1/TRBV3-2
CDR3 protein: CASSHTTGGSEKLFF
CDR3 DNA: TGTGCCAGCAGCCACACGACAGGGGGCAGCGAAAAACTGTTTTTT

clone size: -
D gene: TRBD2
J gene: TRBJ2-2
V gene: TRBV7-9
CDR3 protein: CASSLASGGLGELFF
CDR3 DNA: TGTGCCAGCAGCTTAGCCAGCGGGGGGCTCGGGGAGCTGTTTTTT

clone size: -
D gene: -
J gene: TRBJ1-4
V gene: TRBV3-1/TRBV3-2
CDR3 protein: CASSQAYPGWGTNEKLFF
CDR3 DNA: TGTGCCAGCAGCCAAGCTTACCCGGGGTGGGGAACTAATGAAAAACTGTTTTTT

clone size: -
D gene: -
J gene: TRBJ1-4
V gene: TRBV19
CDR3 protein: CASSIRGRPNEKLFF
CDR3 DNA: TGTGCCAGTAGTATACGAGGGAGGCCTAATGAAAAACTGTTTTTT

clone size: few
D gene: TRBD2
J gene: TRBJ2-1
V gene: TRBV27
CDR3 protein: CASSLGEGSGGAYNEQFF
CDR3 DNA: TGTGCCAGCAGTTTAGGGGAAGGAAGCGGGGGGGCATACAATGAGCAGTTCTTC

clone size: -
D gene: -
J gene: TRBJ1-6
V gene: TRBV30
CDR3 protein: CAWSGSGLMTNSPLHF
CDR3 DNA: TGTGCCTGGAGTGGATCAGGTTTAATGACTAATTCACCCCTCCACTTT

clone size: -
D gene: -
J gene: TRBJ2-2
V gene: TRBV29-1
CDR3 protein: CSVAGQYTGELFF
CDR3 DNA: TGCAGCGTTGCCGGACAATACACCGGGGAGCTGTTTTTT

clone size: -
D gene: TRBD1
J gene: TRBJ1-2
V gene: TRBV5-1
CDR3 protein: CASAATGPNYGYTF
CDR3 DNA: TGCGCCAGCGCAGCGACAGGGCCGAACTATGGCTACACCTTC

clone size: -
D gene: -
J gene: TRBJ2-3
V gene: TRBV6-1
CDR3 protein: CASSEAADTQYF
CDR3 DNA: TGTGCCAGCAGTGAGGCGGCAGATACGCAGTATTTT

clone size: -
D gene: TRBD1
J gene: TRBJ2-5
V gene: TRBV18
CDR3 protein: CASSPQGAGETQYF
CDR3 DNA: TGTGCCAGCTCACCACAGGGGGCAGGGGAGACCCAGTACTTC

clone size: -
D gene: TRBD1
J gene: TRBJ1-2
V gene: TRBV3-1/TRBV3-2
CDR3 protein: CASSFGQGESIGYTF
CDR3 DNA: TGTGCCAGCAGCTTCGGACAGGGGGAATCGATTGGCTACACCTTC

clone size: -
D gene: TRBD2
J gene: TRBJ2-3
V gene: TRBV27
CDR3 protein: CASSGGGSFTDTQYF
CDR3 DNA: TGTGCCAGCAGTGGGGGGGGGTCCTTCACAGATACGCAGTATTTT

clone size: -
D gene: -
J gene: TRBJ2-2
V gene: TRBV11-1
CDR3 protein: CASSDYGGRSGELFF
CDR3 DNA: TGTGCCAGCAGCGATTATGGGGGCCGGAGCGGGGAGCTGTTTTTT

clone size: -
D gene: -
J gene: TRBJ1-3
V gene: TRBV28
CDR3 protein: CASSQAGSGNTIYF
CDR3 DNA: TGTGCCAGCAGCCAGGCCGGCTCTGGAAACACCATATATTTT

clone size: -
D gene: -
J gene: TRBJ1-5
V gene: TRBV4-1
CDR3 protein: CASSQEWQGLGNQPQHF
CDR3 DNA: TGCGCCAGCAGCCAAGAATGGCAGGGCCTAGGCAATCAGCCCCAGCATTTT

clone size: -
D gene: TRBD1
J gene: TRBJ1-2
V gene: TRBV6-1
CDR3 protein: CASSEGGTGGLGYTF
CDR3 DNA: TGTGCCAGCAGTGAAGGAGGGACAGGGGGCCTCGGCTACACCTTC

clone size: -
D gene: TRBD1
J gene: TRBJ1-2
V gene: TRBV30
CDR3 protein: CAWREGAFGYTF
CDR3 DNA: TGTGCCTGGAGAGAGGGGGCATTCGGCTACACCTTC

clone size: -
D gene: -
J gene: TRBJ1-2
V gene: TRBV6-2/TRBV6-3
CDR3 protein: CASSYSQGGRYGYTF
CDR3 DNA: TGTGCCAGCAGTTACTCACAGGGTGGGAGATATGGCTACACCTTC

clone size: -
D gene: TRBD1
J gene: TRBJ1-1
V gene: TRBV7-2
CDR3 protein: CASSPAGTVMNTEAFF
CDR3 DNA: TGTGCCAGCAGCCCAGCCGGGACAGTTATGAACACTGAAGCTTTCTTT

clone size: -
D gene: -
J gene: TRBJ1-5
V gene: TRBV30
CDR3 protein: CAWSPYSNQPQHF
CDR3 DNA: TGTGCCTGGAGTCCCTATAGCAATCAGCCCCAGCATTTT

clone size: -
D gene: TRBD1
J gene: TRBJ2-6
V gene: TRBV5-1
CDR3 protein: CASSPTGSSGANVLTF
CDR3 DNA: TGCGCCAGCAGCCCGACAGGGAGCTCTGGGGCCAACGTCCTGACTTTC

clone size: -
D gene: TRBD1
J gene: TRBJ1-4
V gene: TRBV6-6
CDR3 protein: CASSQGQGNEKLFF
CDR3 DNA: TGTGCCAGCAGCCAAGGACAGGGTAACGAAAAACTGTTTTTT